The rows below give T cell receptor beta chains drawn from one sample of a study of response to subunit inactivated influenza vaccine. TCRdb recomputed calls from the RT-PCR reads with MiXCR, one row per CDR3 protein. The data hold 650,000 to 800,000 distinct CDR3 sequences, with 11% to 15% observed a single time. The sequencing here drew on PBMCs from blood, taken around 14 days before vaccination. These receptors all come from a man aged 50-59 years who received an inactivated influenza vaccine. The CDR3 runs from the conserved cysteine through the conserved F or W. Fields, in order: clone size, D gene, J gene, V gene, CDR3 protein, CDR3 DNA. The D gene is left open where the match is weak. A row's size may be missing; if present it is once, few, many or a size class.

>NA|NA|TRBJ2-1|TRBV29-1
CSVVLQDSSYNEQFF
TGCAGCGTCGTGTTACAGGACAGCTCCTACAATGAGCAGTTCTTC
>NA|TRBD1|TRBJ2-1|TRBV12-3/TRBV12-4
CASSLGGTGDEQFF
TGTGCCAGCAGTTTAGGGGGGACAGGGGATGAGCAGTTCTTC
>few|TRBD1|TRBJ2-7|TRBV5-1
CASSSPGQGAEAQYF
TGCGCCAGCAGCTCCCCGGGACAGGGGGCTGAAGCGCAGTACTTC
>few|NA|TRBJ2-7|TRBV29-1
CSALTRESEQYF
TGCAGCGCCTTAACTCGGGAATCCGAGCAGTACTTC
>NA|NA|TRBJ2-3|TRBV6-2/TRBV6-3
CATGLGPDTQYF
TGTGCCACGGGACTGGGGCCAGATACGCAGTATTTT
>NA|NA|TRBJ2-5|TRBV10-3
CAISEGGETQYF
TGTGCCATCAGTGAGGGTGGTGAGACCCAGTACTTC
>few|TRBD2|TRBJ2-1|TRBV20-1
CSARIAGDWSYNEQFF
TGCAGTGCTAGAATAGCGGGAGACTGGTCCTACAATGAGCAGTTCTTC
>NA|NA|TRBJ2-5|TRBV2
CASSEDTWSRETQYF
TGTGCCAGCAGTGAGGACACGTGGTCTAGAGAGACCCAGTACTTC
>many|TRBD1|TRBJ2-1|TRBV2
CASRRQGYNEQFF
TGTGCCAGCAGACGACAGGGTTACAATGAGCAGTTCTTC
>NA|NA|TRBJ1-4|TRBV18
CASSPPNGEKLFF
TGTGCCAGCTCACCACCGAACGGTGAAAAACTGTTTTTT
>NA|TRBD2|TRBJ2-3|TRBV7-6
CASSAQTSGTDTQYF
TGTGCCAGCAGCGCGCAGACTAGCGGCACAGATACGCAGTATTTT
>NA|TRBD2|TRBJ2-1|TRBV27
CASSLGTSGRADEQFF
TGTGCCAGCAGTTTAGGGACTAGCGGGAGGGCGGATGAGCAGTTCTTC
>few|TRBD1|TRBJ1-1|TRBV10-3
CAISGLSDRGLKNTEAFF
TGTGCCATCAGTGGACTTTCGGACAGGGGGCTGAAGAACACTGAAGCTTTCTTT
>many|TRBD2|TRBJ2-3|TRBV7-8
CASSLMSGGPSDTQYF
TGTGCCAGCAGCTTAATGTCGGGAGGGCCTTCAGATACGCAGTATTTT
>NA|TRBD2|TRBJ2-7|TRBV12-3/TRBV12-4
CARSPPKRTSDPPREQYF
TGTGCCCGCAGCCCCCCCAAACGAACTAGCGACCCCCCACGGGAGCAGTACTTC
>many|NA|TRBJ2-1|TRBV20-1
CSARVISYNEQFF
TGCAGTGCTAGAGTGATCTCCTACAATGAGCAGTTCTTC
>few|NA|TRBJ2-4|TRBV5-1
CASSLGAGKKNIQYF
TGCGCCAGCAGCTTGGGAGCAGGGAAGAAAAACATTCAGTACTTC
>few|NA|TRBJ2-3|TRBV9
CASSADQLADTQYF
TGTGCCAGCAGCGCGGACCAGTTGGCGGATACGCAGTATTTT
>few|TRBD2|TRBJ2-1|TRBV3-1
CASSRSSGGNEQFF
TGTGCCAGCAGCCGGTCGAGCGGGGGCAATGAGCAGTTCTTC
>NA|NA|TRBJ2-5|TRBV12-3/TRBV12-4
CASSEQGTEETQYF
TGTGCCAGCAGTGAACAGGGGACTGAGGAGACCCAGTACTTC
>many|NA|TRBJ2-1|TRBV13
CASSPLSNEQFF
TGTGCCAGCAGCCCCCTTAGCAATGAGCAGTTCTTC
>NA|TRBD2|TRBJ2-3|TRBV7-9
CASRLAGADTQYF
TGTGCCAGCAGACTAGCGGGGGCAGATACGCAGTATTTT
>NA|NA|TRBJ2-7|TRBV3-1
CASSQGTSTRSYEQYF
TGTGCCAGCAGCCAAGGGACTTCAACCCGCTCCTACGAGCAGTACTTC
>NA|NA|TRBJ2-3|TRBV11-2
CASGAQMDSKRTDTQYF
TGTGCCAGCGGCGCTCAGATGGACTCCAAGAGGACAGATACGCAGTATTTT
>few|NA|TRBJ2-3|TRBV29-1
CSVDLASDPDTQYF
TGCAGCGTTGATTTAGCTTCGGATCCAGATACGCAGTATTTT
>many|TRBD2|TRBJ2-7|TRBV29-1
CSVEEVGTSGVYYEQYF
TGCAGCGTTGAAGAGGTTGGGACTAGCGGGGTTTACTACGAGCAGTACTTC
>few|NA|TRBJ2-1|TRBV5-1
CASSSRTDREQFF
TGCGCCAGCAGCTCCCGGACAGATAGGGAGCAGTTCTTC